Each of the 16 T cell receptor beta chains below was sequenced from the same sample in a study of regulatory T cells in long-lasting Graves disease. Libraries of TCR beta came from iRepertoire HTBI primers plus Arm-PCR of CDR3 regions. Each CDR3 protein gets one entry after TCRdb re-called the multiplex PCR reads with MiXCR. Here the sample spans around 250,000 distinct CDR3 sequences, 15% to 20% being singletons. The time point here: newly diagnosed GD, antithyroid drugs for less than 3 months. After RNA was extracted from PBMCs, the TCR library was made from it. The same data also contributed to another study, on T cells in Graves' hyperthyroidism and ophthalmopathy.

Material: peripheral blood mononuclear cells (PBMCs), obtained at new diagnosis, from a patient treated with antithyroid drugs. Source of these receptors: a woman in her 30s with Graves disease.

This clonotype was recorded at least ten times. The V gene is TRBV6-2 or TRBV6-3, the J gene TRBJ1-1; no reliable D call. This CDR3 contains 16 residues. V gave up 0 bases and J gave up 6 bases, with 17 bases separating them. Germline-derived CDR1 and CDR2 are MNHEY and SVGEGT. The CDR3 DNA is TGTGCCAGCAGTTACTCCCCGGTTCGGCGGGTCCCTGAAGCTTTCTTT. It encodes CASSYSPVRRVPEAFF.

This clonotype has just a few counts. A junction end diverges from the germline sequence, so it may reflect a read error. CDR3 nucleotide sequence: TGTGCCGGCAGCTCCCAGAGGGGGAACGAGCAGCTCTTC. Translated, it gives CAGSSQRGNEQLF. J is TRBJ2-1 and V is TRBV7-3; TRBD1 is a possible D gene (6 bases). CDR1 and CDR2 from the germline V gene are SGHTA and FQGTGA. The CDR3 contains 13 residues. Complete variable domain (other parts from reference TRBV7-3 and TRBJ2-1): GAGVSQTPSNKVTEKGKYVELRCDPISGHTALYWYRQSLGQGPEFLIYFQGTGAADDSGLPNDRFFAVRPEGSVSTLKIQRTERGDSAVYLCAGSSQRGNEQLFGPGTRLTVL.

The rearrangement links TRBV7-8 to TRBJ2-2; a weak D match, TRBD1 (6 bases). The CDR3 loop spans 15 amino acids. V was pared by 0 bases and J by 3 bases, with 8 bases between. The germline V gene encodes CDR1 SGHVS and CDR2 FQNEAQ. CDR3 DNA: TGTGCCAGCAGCTTAGCCAGGGGATACACCGGGGAGCTGTTTTTT. This sequence encodes CASSLARGYTGELFF.

This clonotype was picked up many times. The chain links TRBV3-1 to TRBJ2-3; no reliable D call. V was shortened by 3 bases and J by 0 bases, with 13 bases between the two germline ends. Looked up from germline, CDR1 is LGHDT and CDR2 is YNNKEL (reference sequence). This CDR3 has 16 residues. The CDR3 coding sequence is TGTGCCAGCAGCCAGGCGGACGGTTGGAGCACAGATACGCAGTATTTT. Its protein product is CASSQADGWSTDTQYF.

The chain joins TRBV10-3 to TRBJ2-2, with D perhaps being TRBD1 or TRBD2 (5 bases each). The germline V gene has CDR1 ENHRY and CDR2 SYGVKD. The germline V and J ends were trimmed by 6 bases and 0 bases, with 8 bases remaining between them. The length of the CDR3 is 14 residues. Here the CDR3 DNA reads TGTGCCATCAGCGGGGCCCCGAACACCGGGGAGCTGTTTTTT. This encodes CAISGAPNTGELFF.

At least ten counts were recorded for this clonotype. This rearrangement joins TRBV6-5 to TRBJ1-2, with TRBD1 identical over 9 bases. The trim removed 4 bases at V and 2 bases at J, leaving 5 bases unmatched. Germline V gives CDR1 MNHEY, CDR2 SVGAGI. This CDR3 contains 15 residues. As DNA, the CDR3 is TGTGCCAGCAGTTCCACCGGGACAGGGAACTATGGCTACACCTTC. This encodes CASSSTGTGNYGYTF.

In its sample, this clonotype was seen many times. This chain joins TRBV4-1 and TRBJ2-3, with 10 bases identical to TRBD2. V shed 1 base, J shed 6 bases, and the junction held 13 bases outside the gene matches. The CDR3 has 18 residues. The germline V gene has CDR1 MGHRA and CDR2 YSYEKL. DNA for the CDR3: TGCGCCAGCAGCCAAGGCCCCCTACTAGCGGGGTCCTGGGATACGCAGTATTTT. Translating it yields CASSQGPLLAGSWDTQYF.

In its sample, this clonotype was seen many times. The gene calls are TRBV3-1 and TRBJ2-1; 10 positions match TRBD2. V lost 4 bases, J lost 0 bases, and 15 bases stayed unmatched. Germline values: CDR1 LGHDT, CDR2 YNNKEL (reference sequence). The CDR3 is 20 amino acids. CDR3 residues: CASSPRPLTSGWSSYNEQFF. The DNA for the CDR3 is TGTGCCAGCAGCCCCCGCCCCTTGACTAGCGGGTGGAGCTCCTACAATGAGCAGTTCTTC.

In its sample, this clonotype was seen many times. This rearrangement joins TRBV5-1 to TRBJ2-3; D gene uncertain. The CDR3 runs 15 residues. V was trimmed by 2 bases and J by 0 bases, leaving 10 bases between them. Germline V gene data show CDR1 as SGHRS and CDR2 as YFSETQ. CDR3 amino acids: CASSFTADSTDTQYF. CDR3 bases: TGCGCCAGCAGCTTTACAGCAGATAGCACAGATACGCAGTATTTT. Based on the CDR3 plus reference TRBV5-1 and TRBJ2-3, the full variable domain is KAGVTQTPRYLIKTRGQQVTLSCSPISGHRSVSWYQQTPGQGLQFLFEYFSETQRNKGNFPGRFSGRQFSNSRSEMNVSTLELGDSALYLCASSFTADSTDTQYFGPGTRLTVL.

As for this clonotype: A far larger clone is one base from this, pointing to a likely read error. The chain carries TRBV10-2 and TRBJ1-5; tentative D call: TRBD1 (6 bases). Germline V gene lookup returns CDR1 WSHSY and CDR2 SAAADI. CDR3 length: 15 residues. The CDR3: CASGESGASNQPQHF. The CDR3 nucleotides read TGCGCCAGCGGTGAGTCGGGGGCAAGCAATCAGCCCCAGCATTTT.

This clonotype was counted ten times or more. The chain carries TRBV5-1 and TRBJ1-2, with 7 bases fitting TRBD1. V lost 3 bases and J lost 8; bases outside the gene matches: 10. The CDR3 is 14 amino acids. In germline, CDR1 is SGHRS, CDR2 YFSETQ. In nucleotides, the CDR3 is TGCGCCAGCAGCTCCCCTCGGACAGGAGCCGGCTACACCTTC. This translates into CASSSPRTGAGYTF.

This clonotype was seen repeatedly, ten times or more. This sequence joins TRBV7-2 and TRBJ1-1; D perhaps matches TRBD1 (5 bases). Germline V gives CDR1 SGHTA, CDR2 FQGNSA. V lost 7 bases, J lost 5 bases, and 17 bases lay in between. The CDR3 is made up of 14 amino acids. The CDR3 DNA reads TGTGCCAGCAAAACTACTGAACAGGTGACTGAAGCTTTCTTT. Translation: CASKTTEQVTEAFF.

This clonotype was detected ten times or more. V gene TRBV6-5 combines with J gene TRBJ1-5, with a weak D call TRBD1 (5 bases). V dropped 4 bases and J dropped 4 bases, with 11 bases sitting between them. This CDR3 has 14 residues. The V gene's germline CDR1 is MNHEY and CDR2 SVGAGI. CDR3 sequence reads: CASSFRQSNQPQHF. CDR3 DNA: TGTGCCAGCAGTTTTCGACAGTCTAATCAGCCCCAGCATTTT.

The chain recombines TRBV9 with TRBJ1-3, with 8 positions matching TRBD1. The CDR3 is made up of 18 amino acids. V trimming: 7 bases; J trimming: 0 bases; junction bases outside the gene matches: 15. CDR1 and CDR2 (germline): SGDLS, YYNGEE. The CDR3 protein is CASGPGATGVRSGNTIYF. CDR3 nucleotide sequence: TGTGCCAGCGGCCCCGGTGCGACAGGGGTCCGCTCTGGAAACACCATATATTTT.

As to this clonotype: One end of the junction is discordant with germline, which a read error may explain. The V and J genes are TRBV3-1 and TRBJ2-1, with 8 nucleotides matching TRBD1. In germline, CDR1 is LGHDT, CDR2 YNNKEL (reference sequence). The CDR3 length is 15 residues. The CDR3 coding sequence is TGTACCAGCAGCCACAGGGGGGCATCCTACAATGAGCAGTTCTTC. This sequence encodes CTSSHRGASYNEQFF.

This clonotype was seen many times. The rearrangement uses TRBV11-3 and TRBJ2-3, with D unclear. The CDR3 totals 14 residues. Germline V gene sequence: CDR1 SGHNT, CDR2 YENEEA. With 0 bases removed from V and 5 bases from J, the gap between germline ends came to 9 bases. The CDR3 sequence is CASSLDQVGDTQYF. The CDR3 DNA follows: TGTGCCAGCAGCTTAGATCAAGTGGGAGATACGCAGTATTTT.